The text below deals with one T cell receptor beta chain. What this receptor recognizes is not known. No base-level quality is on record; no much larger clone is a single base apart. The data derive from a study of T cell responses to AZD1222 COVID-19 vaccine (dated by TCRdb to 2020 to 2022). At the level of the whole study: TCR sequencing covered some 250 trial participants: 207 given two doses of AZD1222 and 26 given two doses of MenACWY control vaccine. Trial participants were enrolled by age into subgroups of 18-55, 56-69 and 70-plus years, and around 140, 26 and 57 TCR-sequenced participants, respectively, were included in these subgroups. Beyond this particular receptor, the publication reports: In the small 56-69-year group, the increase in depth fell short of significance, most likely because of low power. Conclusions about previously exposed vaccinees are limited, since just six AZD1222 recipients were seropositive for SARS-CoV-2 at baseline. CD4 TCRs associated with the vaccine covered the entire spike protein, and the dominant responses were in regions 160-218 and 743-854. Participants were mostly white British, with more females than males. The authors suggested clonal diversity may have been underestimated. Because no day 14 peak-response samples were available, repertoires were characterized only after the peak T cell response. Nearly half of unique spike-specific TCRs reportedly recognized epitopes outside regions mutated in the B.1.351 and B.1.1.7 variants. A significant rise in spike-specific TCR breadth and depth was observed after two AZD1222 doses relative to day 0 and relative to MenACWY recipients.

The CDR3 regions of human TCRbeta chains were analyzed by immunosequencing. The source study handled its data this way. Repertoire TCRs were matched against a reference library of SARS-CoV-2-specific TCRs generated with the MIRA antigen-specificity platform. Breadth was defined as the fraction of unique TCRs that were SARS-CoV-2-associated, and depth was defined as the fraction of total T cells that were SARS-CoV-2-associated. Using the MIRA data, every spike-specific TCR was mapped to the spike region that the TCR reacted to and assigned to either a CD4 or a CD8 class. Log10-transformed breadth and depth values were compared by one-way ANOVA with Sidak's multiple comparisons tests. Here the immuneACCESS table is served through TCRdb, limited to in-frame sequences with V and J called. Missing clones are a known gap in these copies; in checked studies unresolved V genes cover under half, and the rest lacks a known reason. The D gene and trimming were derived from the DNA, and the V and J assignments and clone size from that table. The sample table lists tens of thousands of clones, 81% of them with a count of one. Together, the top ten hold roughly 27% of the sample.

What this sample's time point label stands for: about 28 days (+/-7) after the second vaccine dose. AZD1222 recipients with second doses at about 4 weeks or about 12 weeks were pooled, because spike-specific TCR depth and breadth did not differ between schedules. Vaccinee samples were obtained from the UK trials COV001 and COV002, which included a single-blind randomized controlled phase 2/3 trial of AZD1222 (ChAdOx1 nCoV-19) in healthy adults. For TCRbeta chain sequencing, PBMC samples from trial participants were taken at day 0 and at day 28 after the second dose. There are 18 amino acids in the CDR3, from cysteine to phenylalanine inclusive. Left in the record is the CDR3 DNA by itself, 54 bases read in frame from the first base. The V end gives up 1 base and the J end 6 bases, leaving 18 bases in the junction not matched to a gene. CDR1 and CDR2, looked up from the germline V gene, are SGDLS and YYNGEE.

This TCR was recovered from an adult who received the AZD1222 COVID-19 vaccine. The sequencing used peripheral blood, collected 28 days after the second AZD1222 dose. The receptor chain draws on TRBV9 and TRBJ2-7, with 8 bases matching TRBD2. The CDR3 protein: CASSVQPGGAQNLGEQYF. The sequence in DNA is TGTGCCAGCAGCGTACAGCCCGGGGGGGCCCAAAATCTGGGCGAGCAGTACTTC.